A single sample is the source of the 20 T cell receptor beta chains below, sequenced in a study of blood T cell repertoires in COVID-19. Sequencing used immunoSEQ multiplex PCR; TCRdb keeps in-frame clones, though not all of them. The repertoire holds under 300,000 clones, with approximately 86% as singletons. The specimen was peripheral blood. Source of these receptors: a woman aged 80 or older with active or convalescent COVID-19.

The rearrangement uses TRBV7-8 and TRBJ2-2; D might be TRBD2 (5 bases). Trimming took off 4 bases at V and 3 bases at J, with 12 bases between the two ends. Germline V gene data show CDR1 as SGHVS and CDR2 as FQNEAQ. The length of the CDR3 is 15 residues. As DNA, the CDR3 is TGTGCCAGCAGCTCTTTGACGGACTACACCGGGGAGCTGTTTTTT. It is translated as CASSSLTDYTGELFF.

This clone occurred once. This rearrangement joins TRBV27 to TRBJ2-7, with TRBD2 matching 8 bases. Trimming at V came to 2 bases and at J to 0 bases, leaving 12 bases not matched to a gene. This CDR3 comprises 18 residues. Germline CDR1 reads MNHEY; CDR2 reads SMNVEV (reference sequence). DNA for the CDR3: TGTGCCAGCAGTTTACTCTCTAAAACTAGCGGTCCCTCCTACGAGCAGTACTTC. It translates to CASSLLSKTSGPSYEQYF.

Remarks on this clone: Other DNA sequences of this sample code for an identical CDR3. This chain uses TRBV18 with TRBJ2-3; D unresolved. CDR3 length: 12 amino acids. Germline assignment: CDR1 KGHSH and CDR2 LQKENI. Between the trimmed V and J ends, which lost 3 bases and 4 bases, there was a span of 5 bases. Here the CDR3 DNA reads TGTGCCAGCTCACCGTCCGCAGATACGCAGTATTTT. It specifies CASSPSADTQYF. Drawing the rest from reference TRBV18 and TRBJ2-3, the complete variable domain is NAGVMQNPRHLVRRRGQEARLRCSPMKGHSHVYWYRQLPEEGLKFMVYLQKENIIDESGMPKERFSAEFPKEGPSILRIQQVVRGDSAAYFCASSPSADTQYFGPGTRLTVL.

The V and J genes are TRBV7-2 and TRBJ2-5; 9 bases map to TRBD1. With 5 bases clipped from V and 4 bases from J, the junction kept 8 bases outside the gene matches. Germline values: CDR1 SGHTA, CDR2 FQGNSA. The CDR3 is 15 residues long. The CDR3 here is CASSAYPGQGETQYF. CDR3 coding DNA: TGTGCCAGCAGCGCCTATCCGGGACAGGGAGAGACCCAGTACTTC. Full variable domain (missing parts from reference TRBV7-2 and TRBJ2-5): GAGVSQSPSNKVTEKGKDVELRCDPISGHTALYWYRQSLGQGLEFLIYFQGNSAPDKSGLPSDRFSAERTGGSVSTLTIQRTQQEDSAVYLCASSAYPGQGETQYFGPGTRLLVL.

V is TRBV19 and J is TRBJ2-1; D is perhaps TRBD2 (5 bases). Per germline, CDR1 LNHDA and CDR2 SQIVND (reference sequence). The CDR3 sequence is 13 residues long. V lost 5 bases to trimming and J lost 7 bases, with 12 bases between them. The CDR3 DNA follows: TGTGCCAGTAGTGTCTCCCGGGGAAATGAGCAGTTCTTC. Translation: CASSVSRGNEQFF.

V usage is TRBV5-1 and J usage is TRBJ2-1, with 11 bases lining up with TRBD2. The CDR3 is 16 amino acids. Germline V lookup: CDR1 SGHRS, CDR2 YFSETQ. J gave up 6 bases and V 1 base, and 6 bases lay outside the gene matches. The CDR3 spells CASSLPGTSGGNEQFF. In DNA, the CDR3 is TGCGCCAGCAGCTTGCCCGGGACTAGCGGAGGCAATGAGCAGTTCTTC.

The J gene is TRBJ1-5, the V gene TRBV28; tentative D call: TRBD1 (6 bases). V dropped 5 bases and J dropped 5 bases, with 22 bases sitting between them. Germline loops: CDR1 MDHEN, CDR2 SYDVKM. This CDR3 contains 17 residues. DNA for the CDR3: TGTGCCAGCAGTAAAATGGAGCGCAGGGGCCTCTATCAGCCCCAGCATTTT. Translated, it gives CASSKMERRGLYQPQHF.

This clone was recorded only once. The chain is built from TRBV5-1 and TRBJ2-2; TRBD2 matches at 8 bases. Germline assignment: CDR1 SGHRS and CDR2 YFSETQ. V trimming: 1 base; J trimming: 2 bases; junction bases outside the gene matches: 4. CDR3 length equals 16 residues. The CDR3 reads CASSLMAGGNTGELFF. Written as DNA, the CDR3 is TGCGCCAGCAGCTTGATGGCGGGAGGAAACACCGGGGAGCTGTTTTTT. The variable domain in full, with the rest retrieved from reference TRBV5-1 and TRBJ2-2, is KAGVTQTPRYLIKTRGQQVTLSCSPISGHRSVSWYQQTPGQGLQFLFEYFSETQRNKGNFPGRFSGRQFSNSRSEMNVSTLELGDSALYLCASSLMAGGNTGELFFGEGSRLTVL.

The chain couples TRBV5-1 to TRBJ2-5; 7 bases fit TRBD1. With 4 bases clipped from V and 4 bases from J, the junction kept 13 bases outside the gene matches. CDR1 is SGHRS, CDR2 YFSETQ, per germline. This CDR3 comprises 16 residues. The CDR3 loop is CASSTGPTGSRETQYF. The CDR3 DNA sequence: TGCGCCAGCAGCACGGGCCCGACAGGGAGCCGAGAGACCCAGTACTTC. The full variable domain, rest sourced from reference TRBV5-1 and TRBJ2-5, is KAGVTQTPRYLIKTRGQQVTLSCSPISGHRSVSWYQQTPGQGLQFLFEYFSETQRNKGNFPGRFSGRQFSNSRSEMNVSTLELGDSALYLCASSTGPTGSRETQYFGPGTRLLVL.

In this sample, this clone turned up once. This chain links TRBV3-1 (or the pseudogene TRBV3-2) with TRBJ2-3; TRBD1 agrees at 9 bases. Germline V gives CDR1 LGHDT, CDR2 YNNKEL (reference sequence). This CDR3 is built from 14 residues. Germline trimming cut 5 bases from V and 8 bases from J; bases unmatched to any gene: 8. The CDR3 nucleotides read TGTGCCAGCAGCGCGACAGGGGGAGGGGGTACGCAGTATTTT. It yields the protein CASSATGGGGTQYF.

The rearrangement joins TRBV2 to TRBJ1-5; maybe TRBD1 (6 bases). This CDR3 spans 14 amino acids. V was trimmed by 5 bases and J by 5 bases, leaving 13 bases between them. CDR1 and CDR2 (germline): SNHLY, FYNNEI. CDR3 DNA: TGTGCCAGCAGTCCGGACAGCGAGTATCAGCCCCAGCATTTT. Translation gives CASSPDSEYQPQHF. The full variable domain, its missing parts supplied by reference TRBV2 and TRBJ1-5, is EPEVTQTPSHQVTQMGQEVILRCVPISNHLYFYWYRQILGQKVEFLVSFYNNEISEKSEIFDDQFSVERPDGSNFTLKIRSTKLEDSAMYFCASSPDSEYQPQHFGDGTRLSIL.

This chain uses TRBV10-3 with TRBJ1-3, with a tentative D call TRBD1 (5 bases). Germline values: CDR1 ENHRY, CDR2 SYGVKD. CDR3 length equals 13 residues. V was cut by 10 bases and J by 8 bases, with 18 bases left in between. DNA of the CDR3: TGTGCCACCAAGTCTGGGGGGTCGGACACCATATATTTT. Protein: CATKSGGSDTIYF.

This clone was recorded only once. The CDR3 bases are TGTGCCAGCAGCTTAGTCGCGGGCGCGAACACCGGGGAGCTGTTTTTT. It specifies CASSLVAGANTGELFF. The V gene is TRBV7-2, the J gene TRBJ2-2; possible D gene TRBD2, 5 bases. The CDR3 is 16 amino acids. The V end lost 1 base, the J end lost 0 bases, and 9 bases lay between the germline ends. The germline V gene has CDR1 SGHTA and CDR2 FQGNSA.

This rearrangement joins TRBV2 to TRBJ2-7, with a possible D match to TRBD2 (5 bases). Germline V gives CDR1 SNHLY, CDR2 FYNNEI. The CDR3 runs 14 residues. V dropped 4 bases and J dropped 6 bases, with 16 bases sitting between them. Here the CDR3 DNA reads TGTGCCAGCAGTGTATCCGGAGGATCCGGCGAGCAGTACTTC. Protein sequence: CASSVSGGSGEQYF.

The chain combines TRBV4-1 with TRBJ2-3, with 10 bases that match TRBD1. With 3 bases clipped from V and 2 bases from J, the junction kept 5 bases outside the gene matches. The CDR3 has 16 residues. Germline V gene data show CDR1 as MGHRA and CDR2 as YSYEKL. In DNA form, the CDR3 reads TGCGCCAGCAGCCAGACCGGGACAGGGGCCACAGATACGCAGTATTTT. This codes for CASSQTGTGATDTQYF.

V gene TRBV2 combines with J gene TRBJ2-7; tentatively, D is TRBD1 (6 bases). V lost 6 bases and J lost 2, with 11 bases in between. The CDR3 totals 13 residues. Germline CDR1 SNHLY, CDR2 FYNNEI. CDR3 amino acids: CASRRDTAYEQYF. The CDR3 DNA reads as TGTGCCAGCAGAAGGGACACAGCCTACGAGCAGTACTTC.

The V and J genes are TRBV5-1 and TRBJ2-6, with D maybe TRBD1 (6 bases). The CDR3 has 18 amino acids. V was trimmed by 4 bases and J by 0 bases, leaving 17 bases between them. Germline CDR1 SGHRS, CDR2 YFSETQ. The CDR3: CASSTGQPQISGANVLTF. Here the CDR3 DNA reads TGCGCCAGCAGCACCGGACAGCCTCAGATCTCTGGGGCCAACGTCCTGACTTTC.

This clone turned up a few times. The rearrangement joins TRBV18 to TRBJ2-3; TRBD1 matches at 7 bases. The germline V gene has CDR1 KGHSH and CDR2 LQKENI. With 4 bases clipped from V and 1 base from J, the junction kept 5 bases outside the gene matches. CDR3 length equals 15 residues. The CDR3 DNA is TGTGCCAGCTCACTAGGACAGGTCGGCACAGATACGCAGTATTTT. Encoded protein: CASSLGQVGTDTQYF.

This clone has just a few counts. The rearrangement links TRBV6-5 to TRBJ1-5, with D unclear. This CDR3 has 15 residues. Trimming took 2 bases from V and 4 from J, leaving 12 bases between them. Germline lookup yields CDR1 MNHEY and CDR2 SVGAGI. In DNA, the CDR3 is TGTGCCAGCAGTTACGGGCCTTACTCGAATCAGCCCCAGCATTTT. Translation gives CASSYGPYSNQPQHF.

This chain joins TRBV11-2 and TRBJ2-3; the match to TRBD2 covers 9 bases. V was pared by 1 base and J by 1 base, with 9 bases of the junction left unmatched. From germline, CDR1 is SGHAT and CDR2 FQNNGV. This CDR3 is built from 18 residues. In DNA, the CDR3 is TGTGCCAGCAGCTTAGTACTCGGCGGGGGGGCCGGCACAGATACGCAGTATTTT. Its translation: CASSLVLGGGAGTDTQYF.